Below are 13 T cell receptor beta chains sequenced from a single sample in a study of blood T cells in healthy people across ages. A second PCR, run for about 7 to 11 cycles, used a sample-barcoded 5' primer plus a J-beta primer mix. MiXCR was run by TCRdb on the 5' RACE reads, yielding one entry per CDR3 protein. The table has almost 550,000 distinct CDR3 sequences, nearly 25% seen once. These data also featured in a second study, about T cells of mothers and their children.

Sequenced material: blood. All receptors come from a boy under 18 in good health.

The chain couples TRBV4-1 to TRBJ2-7; D possibly matches TRBD1 or TRBD2 (5 bases each). CDR1 is MGHRA and CDR2 is YSYEKL in the germline V gene. The CDR3 totals 20 residues. The V and J ends lost 2 bases and 4 bases respectively, with 30 bases between them. The CDR3 region has the DNA TGCGCCAGCAGCCAACGGTTCGAGGGGACCTCCCGGACGGTGAGATACGAGCAGTACTTC. Its translation: CASSQRFEGTSRTVRYEQYF.

The CDR3 reads CSVTGQGLNIQYF. CDR3 coding DNA: TGCAGCGTTACGGGACAGGGGTTAAACATTCAGTACTTC. The J gene is TRBJ2-4, the V gene TRBV29-1; 10 nucleotides agree with TRBD1. Germline V gene sequence: CDR1 SQVTM, CDR2 ANQGSEA. The CDR3 covers 13 residues. J gave up 6 bases and V 5 bases, and 4 bases lay outside the gene matches.

This clonotype was found a few times. This chain connects TRBV4-3 to TRBJ1-6, with D possibly being TRBD1 (5 bases). V lost 4 bases and J lost 6, with 10 bases in between. CDR1 is LGHNA, CDR2 YSLEER, per germline. This CDR3 spans 14 amino acids. The DNA of the CDR3 is TGCGCCAGCAGCCTTGGGGCCTTTAATTCACCCCTCCACTTT. Protein product: CASSLGAFNSPLHF.

V is TRBV4-2 and J is TRBJ2-5; 12 positions agree with TRBD2. Germline-derived CDR1 and CDR2 are LGHNA and YNFKEQ. V lost 1 base and J lost 1; bases outside the gene matches: 4. CDR3 length: 17 amino acids. CDR3 region: CASSQGGLAGVQETQYF. Written as DNA, the CDR3 is TGTGCCAGCAGCCAAGGGGGACTAGCGGGCGTCCAAGAGACCCAGTACTTC.

The table lists this clonotype with many counts. V and J are TRBV13 and TRBJ2-1, with 13 bases that match TRBD2. J lost 5 bases, V lost 0 bases, and 7 bases had no gene match. Per the germline V gene, CDR1 is PRHDT and CDR2 is FYEKMQ (reference sequence). CDR3 length equals 18 residues. The CDR3 coding sequence is TGTGCCAGCAGCTTAGGAACTAGCGGGGGGGCCGGAAACAATGAGCAGTTCTTC. It yields the protein CASSLGTSGGAGNNEQFF.

CDR3 in DNA: TGTGCCAGCAGCGTAGGATCCGGGGGCAATGAAAAACTGTTTTTT. Its protein is CASSVGSGGNEKLFF. This sequence joins TRBV9 and TRBJ1-4, with D maybe TRBD1 (6 bases). V was pared by 0 bases and J by 5 bases, with 11 bases between. The CDR3 covers 15 residues. Germline V gives CDR1 SGDLS, CDR2 YYNGEE.

This chain joins TRBV4-1 and TRBJ2-7, with 7 bases aligning to TRBD2. The CDR3 contains 15 residues. Germline CDR1 is MGHRA and CDR2 is YSYEKL. With V trimmed by 1 base and J by 2 bases, 5 bases remained unmatched. CDR3 bases: TGCGCCAGCAGCCAAGGGGCTAGCGGAACCTACGAGCAGTACTTC. This encodes CASSQGASGTYEQYF.

This clonotype showed up just a few times. The rearrangement uses TRBV27 and TRBJ2-7, with a possible D match to TRBD1 (6 bases). CDR3 size: 14 residues. Germline-derived CDR1 and CDR2 are MNHEY and SMNVEV (reference sequence). V was shortened by 5 bases and J by 0 bases, with 11 bases between the two germline ends. DNA of the CDR3: TGTGCCAGCAGTCTTCGGGACACCTCCTACGAGCAGTACTTC. It translates to CASSLRDTSYEQYF.

This clonotype was seen repeatedly, ten times or more. This chain links TRBV7-8 with TRBJ2-5; weak D call: TRBD2 (6 bases). Germline CDR1 is SGHVS and CDR2 is FQNEAQ. The germline V and J ends were trimmed by 7 bases and 4 bases, with 13 bases remaining between them. The CDR3 is 13 amino acids. The CDR3 here is CASKFGGSETQYF. The DNA of the CDR3 is TGTGCCAGCAAATTTGGGGGGTCAGAGACCCAGTACTTC.

This clonotype was picked up many times. The chain uses TRBV5-1 and TRBJ2-1, with 9 bases that match TRBD2. V dropped 1 base and J dropped 7; count of bases not matched to a gene: 6. CDR3 size: 15 residues. CDR1 SGHRS and CDR2 YFSETQ come from the germline V gene. CDR3 residues: CASSLQAGGNNEQFF. Written as DNA, the CDR3 is TGCGCCAGCAGCTTGCAAGCGGGAGGTAATAATGAGCAGTTCTTC.

The CDR3 loop reads CASSKGPGLNSYEQYF. In DNA form, the CDR3 reads TGTGCCAGCAGCAAAGGGCCCGGACTAAATTCCTACGAGCAGTACTTC. The genes are TRBV21-1 and TRBJ2-5; the DNA was not used to check the table's D call, TRBD2. The assigned J gene may be wrong: the sequence end matches TRBJ2-7 better. TRBV21-1 is marked as a pseudogene. The CDR3 covers 16 residues.

The CDR3 DNA follows: TGTGCCAGCACCCCGGCCCGGACAGTCGGCTACACCTTC. This encodes CASTPARTVGYTF. The chain couples TRBV28 to TRBJ1-2; D possibly corresponds to TRBD1 (6 bases). From germline, CDR1 is MDHEN and CDR2 SYDVKM. The V end lost 7 bases, the J end lost 8 bases, and 17 bases lay between the germline ends. This CDR3 is 13 amino acids long.

The V gene is TRBV7-8, the J gene TRBJ1-2; D not certain. The CDR3 sequence is 16 residues long. CDR1 is SGHVS, CDR2 FQNEAQ, per germline. Deletions cut 1 base from V and 8 bases from J, with 20 bases between. This CDR3 is CASSLGAGSGIGGYTF. For the CDR3, the DNA is TGTGCCAGCAGCTTAGGGGCAGGCTCAGGCATCGGGGGCTACACCTTC.